This record concerns one T cell receptor (beta chain) sequence. It was with 60 Vbeta and 13 Jbeta primers that the PCR ran. The assay was immunoSEQ multiplex PCR, and TCRdb's table has in-frame clones only and misses some. This sample has over 70,000 clones; 74% occur once, and the top ten carry approximately 20%. The V end was cut by 5 bases, the J end by 9 bases, with 20 bases between. CDR1 is SSHAT, CDR2 FNYEAQ, per germline (reference sequence). This CDR3 spans 15 amino acids. The data derive from a study of cytomegalovirus exposure and HLA in healthy donors. Sequencing was performed on PBMCs. This TCR came from a man aged 30 to 39 in good health and CMV-seropositive. V usage is TRBV7-7 and J usage is TRBJ2-1, with D perhaps matching TRBD2 (5 bases). In DNA form, the CDR3 reads TGTGCCAGCAGCCCTCCGGGCCGACTCCGGGGTGAGCAGTTCTTC. Protein sequence: CASSPPGRLRGEQFF.